Listed below are T cell receptor beta chains from one sample, sequenced in a study of T cell responses to AZD1222 COVID-19 vaccine. The data were produced by immunoSEQ multiplex PCR, yet TCRdb's version contains in-frame clones alone and is incomplete. The table records approximately 100,000 clones, roughly 91% of them present only once. Material: peripheral blood, obtained on day 0 of AZD1222 vaccination. Source of these receptors: an adult in good health. CDR3s include the opening cysteine and the closing phenylalanine or tryptophan. D genes are given only for firm matches. The listing skips clone size in some rows; elsewhere it reads once, few, many or a size class.

J: TRBJ1-6; V: TRBV7-3; D: TRBD1; size: few; CDR3: CASSLGTGGSPLHF; DNA: TGTGCCAGCAGCTTAGGGACAGGGGGTTCACCCCTCCACTTT
J: TRBJ2-2; V: TRBV11-3; D: TRBD1; size: NA; CDR3: CASSFETGAPGELFF; DNA: TGTGCCAGCAGTTTCGAGACAGGGGCCCCCGGGGAGCTGTTTTTT
J: TRBJ2-7; V: TRBV28; D: TRBD1; size: NA; CDR3: CASSGGQGVYEQYF; DNA: TGTGCCAGCAGTGGGGGACAGGGAGTCTACGAGCAGTACTTC
J: TRBJ2-2; V: TRBV10-3; D: TRBD1; size: many; CDR3: CAIRRQGATGELFF; DNA: TGTGCCATCAGAAGACAGGGGGCGACCGGGGAGCTGTTTTTT
J: TRBJ1-6; V: TRBV28; D: TRBD1; size: few; CDR3: CASSSPGQGVLPLHF; DNA: TGTGCCAGCAGTTCCCCGGGTCAGGGGGTTTTGCCCCTCCACTTT
J: TRBJ1-6; V: TRBV19; D: NA; size: few; CDR3: CASCDGNSPLHF; DNA: TGTGCCAGTTGTGACGGAAATTCACCCCTCCACTTT
J: TRBJ2-3; V: TRBV11-2; D: NA; size: NA; CDR3: CASSLDFDPSRVTQYF; DNA: TGTGCCAGCAGCTTAGATTTTGACCCGTCCCGCGTTACGCAGTATTTT
J: TRBJ2-2; V: TRBV14; D: NA; size: NA; CDR3: CASSPQLAGELFF; DNA: TGTGCCAGCAGCCCCCAGCTGGCCGGGGAGCTGTTTTTT
J: TRBJ2-7; V: TRBV6-6; D: NA; size: NA; CDR3: CASRKQETYEQYF; DNA: TGTGCCAGCAGGAAACAGGAGACCTACGAGCAGTACTTC
J: TRBJ2-3; V: TRBV18; D: NA; size: once; CDR3: CASSPPRADTQYF; DNA: TGTGCCAGCTCACCACCCAGGGCGGATACGCAGTATTTT
J: TRBJ1-1; V: TRBV3-1/TRBV3-2; D: NA; size: NA; CDR3: CASSRRQQNTEAFF; DNA: TGTGCCAGCAGCCGAAGACAGCAGAACACTGAAGCTTTCTTT
J: TRBJ1-1; V: TRBV15; D: NA; size: NA; CDR3: CATSRQANTEAFF; DNA: TGTGCCACCAGCAGACAGGCGAACACTGAAGCTTTCTTT
J: TRBJ2-7; V: TRBV3-1/TRBV3-2; D: NA; size: NA; CDR3: CASSQVGAGYEQYF; DNA: TGTGCCAGCAGCCAAGTGGGGGCGGGGTACGAGCAGTACTTC
J: TRBJ1-2; V: TRBV5-1; D: TRBD1; size: NA; CDR3: CASTEGTGVTYGYTF; DNA: TGCGCCAGCACCGAAGGGACAGGGGTTACCTATGGCTACACCTTC
J: TRBJ1-2; V: TRBV7-9; D: TRBD1; size: medium-sized; CDR3: CASESPGTGVYGYTF; DNA: TGTGCCAGCGAAAGCCCCGGGACAGGGGTATATGGCTACACCTTC
J: TRBJ2-1; V: TRBV2; D: TRBD2; size: NA; CDR3: CASRGTSGSSYNEQFF; DNA: TGTGCCAGCAGAGGGACTAGCGGGAGCTCCTACAATGAGCAGTTCTTC
J: TRBJ1-2; V: TRBV6-6; D: NA; size: NA; CDR3: CASTPSRAGYTF; DNA: TGTGCCAGCACCCCCAGCAGGGCAGGCTACACCTTC
J: TRBJ1-1; V: TRBV7-2; D: NA; size: NA; CDR3: CASSSFEGGTEAFF; DNA: TGTGCCAGCAGCTCGTTCGAGGGGGGGACTGAAGCTTTCTTT
J: TRBJ1-4; V: TRBV5-1; D: NA; size: few; CDR3: CASSLGVTEGEKLFF; DNA: TGCGCCAGCAGCTTGGGAGTCACGGAGGGGGAAAAACTGTTTTTT
J: TRBJ1-2; V: TRBV4-1; D: NA; size: NA; CDR3: CASSQPTGLNYGYTF; DNA: TGCGCCAGCAGCCAACCGACAGGTTTAAACTATGGCTACACCTTC
J: TRBJ2-2; V: TRBV2; D: NA; size: NA; CDR3: CASSEEGATGELFF; DNA: TGTGCCAGCAGTGAAGAAGGGGCCACCGGGGAGCTGTTTTTT
J: TRBJ2-2; V: TRBV29-1; D: TRBD1; size: NA; CDR3: CSAEGDRAPGELFF; DNA: TGCAGCGCCGAGGGGGACAGGGCCCCCGGGGAGCTGTTTTTT
J: TRBJ2-3; V: TRBV25-1; D: NA; size: NA; CDR3: CASSFSDTQYF; DNA: TGTGCCAGTTCCTTCTCAGATACGCAGTATTTT
J: TRBJ1-1; V: TRBV5-4; D: NA; size: NA; CDR3: CASSLATGTEAFF; DNA: TGTGCCAGCAGCTTGGCCACAGGCACTGAAGCTTTCTTT
J: TRBJ1-1; V: TRBV29-1; D: NA; size: once; CDR3: CSVRPEGTEAFF; DNA: TGCAGCGTACGGCCCGAGGGTACTGAAGCTTTCTTT
J: TRBJ2-1; V: TRBV3-1/TRBV3-2; D: TRBD2; size: once; CDR3: CASSYSSGNEQFF; DNA: TGTGCCAGCAGCTATTCTAGCGGGAATGAGCAGTTCTTC
J: TRBJ1-6; V: TRBV6-5; D: NA; size: NA; CDR3: CASQFKANNSPLHF; DNA: TGTGCCAGCCAATTTAAGGCAAATAATTCACCCCTCCACTTT
J: TRBJ2-3; V: TRBV5-4; D: TRBD2; size: NA; CDR3: CASTSGAGGTDTQYF; DNA: TGTGCCAGCACCTCAGGTGCGGGAGGAACAGATACGCAGTATTTT
J: TRBJ2-3; V: TRBV7-6; D: NA; size: NA; CDR3: CASSLETGKRGTDTQYF; DNA: TGTGCCAGCAGCTTAGAGACAGGGAAGCGGGGCACAGATACGCAGTATTTT
J: TRBJ1-2; V: TRBV5-1; D: NA; size: once; CDR3: CASSLAYDRRDGYTF; DNA: TGCGCCAGCAGCTTGGCATACGACAGGAGGGATGGCTACACCTTC
J: TRBJ2-3; V: TRBV19; D: NA; size: NA; CDR3: CASRDSSTDTQYF; DNA: TGTGCCAGTAGAGATTCAAGCACAGATACGCAGTATTTT
J: TRBJ1-1; V: TRBV3-1/TRBV3-2; D: TRBD1; size: NA; CDR3: CASSPRTGRNTEAFF; DNA: TGTGCCAGCAGCCCTCGGACAGGTAGGAACACTGAAGCTTTCTTT
J: TRBJ2-7; V: TRBV5-6; D: TRBD1; size: NA; CDR3: CASSWTGGVKQYF; DNA: TGTGCCAGCAGCTGGACAGGGGGAGTAAAGCAGTACTTC
J: TRBJ1-6; V: TRBV18; D: NA; size: NA; CDR3: CASSRLQKRASPLHF; DNA: TGTGCCAGCTCACGGCTTCAGAAGAGGGCTTCACCCCTCCACTTT
J: TRBJ1-3; V: TRBV19; D: NA; size: NA; CDR3: CASIATDGRNTIYF; DNA: TGTGCCAGTATTGCAACGGACGGGCGAAACACCATATATTTT
J: TRBJ2-7; V: TRBV15; D: NA; size: NA; CDR3: CATSRDQKGFYEQYF; DNA: TGTGCCACCAGCAGAGATCAGAAGGGTTTCTACGAGCAGTACTTC
J: TRBJ2-7; V: TRBV27; D: TRBD1; size: NA; CDR3: CASSQQGGQSYEQYF; DNA: TGTGCCAGCAGTCAACAGGGGGGACAGAGCTACGAGCAGTACTTC
J: TRBJ2-7; V: TRBV3-1/TRBV3-2; D: TRBD2; size: NA; CDR3: CASSQSIAGGYEQYF; DNA: TGTGCCAGCAGCCAGAGCATCGCGGGGGGTTACGAGCAGTACTTC
J: TRBJ1-2; V: TRBV25-1; D: NA; size: NA; CDR3: CASSENYGYTF; DNA: TGTGCCAGCAGTGAAAACTATGGCTACACCTTC
J: TRBJ2-6; V: TRBV28; D: NA; size: NA; CDR3: CATNQPSGANVLTF; DNA: TGTGCCACTAATCAGCCCTCTGGGGCCAACGTCCTGACTTTC
J: TRBJ1-1; V: TRBV5-1; D: NA; size: NA; CDR3: CASSLGSQLNTEAFF; DNA: TGCGCCAGCAGCTTGGGTAGCCAATTGAACACTGAAGCTTTCTTT
J: TRBJ1-6; V: TRBV30; D: TRBD1; size: NA; CDR3: CAFGQGASSPLHF; DNA: TGTGCCTTCGGGCAGGGGGCTTCTTCACCCCTCCACTTT
J: TRBJ1-2; V: TRBV10-3; D: NA; size: NA; CDR3: CAISESEYGYTF; DNA: TGTGCCATCAGTGAGTCTGAATATGGCTACACCTTC
J: TRBJ1-2; V: TRBV6-5; D: NA; size: NA; CDR3: CASSSGFHGYTF; DNA: TGTGCCAGCAGTTCCGGGTTTCATGGCTACACCTTC
J: TRBJ2-3; V: TRBV6-6; D: NA; size: NA; CDR3: CASSYSSPTGYTQYF; DNA: TGTGCCAGCAGTTACTCTAGCCCCACGGGTTATACGCAGTATTTT
J: TRBJ1-5; V: TRBV6-5; D: TRBD1; size: NA; CDR3: CASSYSSGGGQPQHF; DNA: TGTGCCAGCAGTTATTCCTCAGGGGGAGGTCAGCCCCAGCATTTT
J: TRBJ2-7; V: TRBV6-2/TRBV6-3; D: TRBD2; size: NA; CDR3: CASSYDTAGIYEQYF; DNA: TGTGCCAGCAGTTACGACACAGCGGGGATTTACGAGCAGTACTTC
J: TRBJ1-2; V: TRBV5-6; D: NA; size: NA; CDR3: CASSGGVNGYTF; DNA: TGTGCCAGCAGCGGGGGAGTGAATGGCTACACCTTC
J: TRBJ1-4; V: TRBV5-1; D: NA; size: NA; CDR3: CASRGEGEKLFF; DNA: TGCGCCAGCAGGGGCGAGGGCGAAAAACTGTTTTTT